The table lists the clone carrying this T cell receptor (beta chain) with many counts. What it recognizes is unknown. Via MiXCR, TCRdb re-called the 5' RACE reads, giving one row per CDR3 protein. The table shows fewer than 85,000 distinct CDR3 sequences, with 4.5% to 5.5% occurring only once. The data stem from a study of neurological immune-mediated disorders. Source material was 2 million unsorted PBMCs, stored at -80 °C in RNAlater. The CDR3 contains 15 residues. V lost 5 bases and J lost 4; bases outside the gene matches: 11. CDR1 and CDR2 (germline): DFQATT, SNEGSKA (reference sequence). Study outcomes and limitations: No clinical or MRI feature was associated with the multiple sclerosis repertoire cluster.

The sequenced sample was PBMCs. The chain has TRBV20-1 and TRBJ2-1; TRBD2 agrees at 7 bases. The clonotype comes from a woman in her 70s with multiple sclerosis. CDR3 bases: TGCAGTGCTGGGCCAAGCGGGACCATATACAATGAGCAGTTCTTC. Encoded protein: CSAGPSGTIYNEQFF.